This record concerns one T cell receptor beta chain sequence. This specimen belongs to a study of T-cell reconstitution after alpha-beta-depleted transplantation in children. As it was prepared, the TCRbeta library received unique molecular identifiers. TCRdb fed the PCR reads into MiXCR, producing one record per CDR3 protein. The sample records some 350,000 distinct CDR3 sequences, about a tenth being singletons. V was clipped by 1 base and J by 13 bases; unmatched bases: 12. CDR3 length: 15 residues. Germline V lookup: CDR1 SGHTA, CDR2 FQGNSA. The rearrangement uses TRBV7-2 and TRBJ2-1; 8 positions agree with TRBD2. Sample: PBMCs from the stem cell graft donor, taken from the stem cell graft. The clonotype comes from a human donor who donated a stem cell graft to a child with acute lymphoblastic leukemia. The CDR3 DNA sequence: TGTGCCAGCAGCTTAGATGTCAGCGGGGGACTAGGTCAGTTCTTC. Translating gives CASSLDVSGGLGQFF.